This TCR beta chain was sequenced for a study of shared clonotypes between healthy human individuals. V shed 5 bases and J 7 bases; nucleotides not matched to a gene: 8. The CDR3 consists of 15 residues. Germline CDR1 SEHNR, CDR2 FQNEAQ (reference sequence). The assay was immunoSEQ multiplex PCR, and TCRdb's table has in-frame clones only and misses some. The sample includes fewer than 3 million clones, 92% of them seen just once. Overall study results and limits: The sole specimen, blood, was sampled, and tissue repertoires likely differ. Clonotype sharing across a few donors was observed for around 5% of naive CD4 clonotypes.

About this clone: Its antigen is currently unknown.

The clonotype was recovered from a man between 18 and 29 years old in good health. Some clones in this sample may be carry-over from other donors' samples. Sample: naive CD4+ T cells from PBMCs. This sample's subset: CD45RA+ positively selected. The V call is TRBV7-9, the J call TRBJ2-1, with 10 bases identical to TRBD2. The CDR3 here is CASSLTGLAQNEQFF. For the CDR3, the DNA is TGTGCCAGCAGCCTGACGGGACTAGCGCAGAATGAGCAGTTCTTC.